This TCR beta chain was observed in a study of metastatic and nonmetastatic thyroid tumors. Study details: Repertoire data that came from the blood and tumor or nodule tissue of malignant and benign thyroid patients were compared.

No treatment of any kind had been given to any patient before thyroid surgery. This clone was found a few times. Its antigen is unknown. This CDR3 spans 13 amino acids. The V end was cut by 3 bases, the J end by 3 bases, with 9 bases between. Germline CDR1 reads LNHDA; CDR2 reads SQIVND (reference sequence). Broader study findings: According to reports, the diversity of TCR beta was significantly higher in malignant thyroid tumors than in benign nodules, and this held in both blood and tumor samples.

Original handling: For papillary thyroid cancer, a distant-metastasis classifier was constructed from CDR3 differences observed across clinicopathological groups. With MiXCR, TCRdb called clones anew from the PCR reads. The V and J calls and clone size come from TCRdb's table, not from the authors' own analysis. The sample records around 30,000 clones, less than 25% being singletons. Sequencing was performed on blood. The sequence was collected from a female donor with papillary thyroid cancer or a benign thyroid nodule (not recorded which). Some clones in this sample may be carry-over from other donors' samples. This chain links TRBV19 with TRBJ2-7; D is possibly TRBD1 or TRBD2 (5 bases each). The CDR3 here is CASSIGGGYEQYF. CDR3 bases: TGTGCCAGTAGTATTGGTGGGGGCTACGAGCAGTACTTC.